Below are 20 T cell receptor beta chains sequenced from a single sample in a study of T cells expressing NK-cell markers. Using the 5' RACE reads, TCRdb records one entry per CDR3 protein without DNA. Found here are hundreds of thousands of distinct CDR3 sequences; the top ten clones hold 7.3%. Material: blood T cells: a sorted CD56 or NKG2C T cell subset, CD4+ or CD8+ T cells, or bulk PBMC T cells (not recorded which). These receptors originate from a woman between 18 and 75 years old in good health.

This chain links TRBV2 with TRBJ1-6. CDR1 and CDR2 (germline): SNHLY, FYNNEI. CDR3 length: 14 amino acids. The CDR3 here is CASSEAGFNSPLHF.

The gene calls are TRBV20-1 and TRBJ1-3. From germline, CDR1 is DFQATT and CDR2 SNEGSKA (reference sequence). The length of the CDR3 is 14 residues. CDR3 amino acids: CSAGEELAGNTIYF.

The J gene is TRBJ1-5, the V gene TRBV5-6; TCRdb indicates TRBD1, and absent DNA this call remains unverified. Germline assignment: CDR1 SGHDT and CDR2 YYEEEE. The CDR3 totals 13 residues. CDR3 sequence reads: CASSLFGGQPQHF. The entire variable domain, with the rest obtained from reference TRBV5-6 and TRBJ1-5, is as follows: DAGVTQSPTHLIKTRGQQVTLRCSPKSGHDTVSWYQQALGQGPQFIFQYYEEEERQRGNFPDRFSGHQFPNYSSELNVNALLLGDSALYLCASSLFGGQPQHFGDGTRLSIL.

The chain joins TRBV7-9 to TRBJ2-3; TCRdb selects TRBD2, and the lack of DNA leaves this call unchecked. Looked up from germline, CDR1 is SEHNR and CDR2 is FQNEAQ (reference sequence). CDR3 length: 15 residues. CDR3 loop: CASSPGLARADTQYF.

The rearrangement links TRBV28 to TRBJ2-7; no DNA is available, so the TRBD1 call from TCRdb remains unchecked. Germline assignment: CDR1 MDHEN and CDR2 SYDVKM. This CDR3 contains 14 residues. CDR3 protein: CASRSRDRGDEQYF.

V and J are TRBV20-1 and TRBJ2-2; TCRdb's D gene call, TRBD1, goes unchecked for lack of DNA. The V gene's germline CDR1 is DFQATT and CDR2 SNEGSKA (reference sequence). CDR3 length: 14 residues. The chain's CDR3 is CSAPDSANTGELFF.

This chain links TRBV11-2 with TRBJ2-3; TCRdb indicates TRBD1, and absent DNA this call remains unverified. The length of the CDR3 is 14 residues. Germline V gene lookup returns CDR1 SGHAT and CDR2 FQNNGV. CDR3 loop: CASSSSSGGDTQYF.

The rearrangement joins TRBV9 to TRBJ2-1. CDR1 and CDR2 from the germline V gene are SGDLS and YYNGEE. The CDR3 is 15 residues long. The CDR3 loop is CASSVGRSAYNEQFF.

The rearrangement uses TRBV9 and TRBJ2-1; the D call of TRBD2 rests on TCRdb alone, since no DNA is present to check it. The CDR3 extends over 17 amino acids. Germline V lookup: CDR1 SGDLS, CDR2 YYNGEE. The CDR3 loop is CASSDPPGRLADNEQFF.

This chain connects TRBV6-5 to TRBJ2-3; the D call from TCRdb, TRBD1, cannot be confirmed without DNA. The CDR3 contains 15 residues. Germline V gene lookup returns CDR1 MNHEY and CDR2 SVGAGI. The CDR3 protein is CASSYLGPGADTQYF.

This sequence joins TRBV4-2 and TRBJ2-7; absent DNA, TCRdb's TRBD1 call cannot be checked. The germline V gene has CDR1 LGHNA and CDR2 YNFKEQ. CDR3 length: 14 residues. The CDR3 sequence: CASSQGDRTYEQYF.

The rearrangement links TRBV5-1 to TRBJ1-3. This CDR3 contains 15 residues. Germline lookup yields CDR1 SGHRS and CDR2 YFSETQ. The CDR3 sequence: CASSLAPSGGNTIYF.

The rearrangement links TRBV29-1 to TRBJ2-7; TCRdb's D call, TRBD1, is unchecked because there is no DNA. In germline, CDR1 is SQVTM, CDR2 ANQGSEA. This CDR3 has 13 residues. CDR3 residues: CSAFGGQGYEQYF.

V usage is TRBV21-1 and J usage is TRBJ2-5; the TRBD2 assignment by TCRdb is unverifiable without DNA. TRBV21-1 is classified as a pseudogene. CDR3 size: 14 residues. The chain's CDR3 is CASSTTSGQETQYF.

CDR3 in amino acids: CARSLGDRASYNEQFF. The chain uses TRBV12-3 or TRBV12-4 and TRBJ2-1; TCRdb's D call of TRBD1 is untestable without DNA. This CDR3 has 16 amino acids.

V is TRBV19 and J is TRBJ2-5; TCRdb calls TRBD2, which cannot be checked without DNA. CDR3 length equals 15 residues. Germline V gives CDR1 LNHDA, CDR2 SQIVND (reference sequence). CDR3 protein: CASSARGAEGETQYF.

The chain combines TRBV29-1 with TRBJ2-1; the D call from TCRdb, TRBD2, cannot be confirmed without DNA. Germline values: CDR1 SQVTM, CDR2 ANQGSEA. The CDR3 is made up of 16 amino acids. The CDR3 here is CSVEVDGPYTYNEQFF.

This chain's CDR3 is CASTPDRVNTGELFF. The chain combines TRBV6-1 with TRBJ2-2; TCRdb proposes TRBD1, but this gene call is untestable without DNA. The germline gives CDR1 MNHNS, CDR2 SASEGT. There are 15 residues in the CDR3.

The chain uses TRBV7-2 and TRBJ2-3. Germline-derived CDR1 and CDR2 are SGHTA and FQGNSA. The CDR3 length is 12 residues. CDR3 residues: CASTTSTDTQYF.

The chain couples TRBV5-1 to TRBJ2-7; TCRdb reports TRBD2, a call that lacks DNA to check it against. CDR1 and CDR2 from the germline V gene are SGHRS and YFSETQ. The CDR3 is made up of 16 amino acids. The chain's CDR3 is CASSFGIAGSGLEQYF.